This T cell receptor (beta chain) was retrieved from a study of T cells after yellow fever vaccination. Study in general: Preparation used SMART-Seq v4 Ultra Low Input for the low-cell-number fractions.

Template switching with 5'RACE generated the TCR cDNA and added a universal primer site and UMIs. A single record per CDR3 protein comes from TCRdb applying MiXCR to the 5' RACE reads. Among more than 110,000 distinct CDR3 sequences listed, 6.6% were seen once. This clonotype was counted a few times. CDR3 length: 14 residues. Per the germline V gene, CDR1 is MNHEY and CDR2 is SMNVEV (reference sequence). V was clipped by 7 bases and J by 0 bases; unmatched bases: 4. The sample here was CD4+ T cells sorted from PBMCs, taken 10 days after the yellow fever booster vaccination. The V and J genes are TRBV27 and TRBJ2-7, with 9 positions matching TRBD2. This receptor was obtained from a man younger than 45 who received the YFV17D yellow fever vaccine. This chain's CDR3 is CASTPTSGSYEQYF. For the CDR3, the DNA is TGTGCCAGCACCCCGACTAGCGGCTCCTACGAGCAGTACTTC.